This passage covers 30 T cell receptor beta chains from one sample sequenced in a study of blood T cell repertoires in COVID-19. Clones were sequenced by immunoSEQ multiplex PCR, and TCRdb holds only the in-frame ones, with some missing. The data show roughly 250,000 clones, more than 60% seen once. The specimen was peripheral blood. These receptors all stem from a woman aged 40 to 50 with active or convalescent COVID-19.

This clone was recorded only once. CDR3 DNA: TGCGCCAGCAGCCAAGACGGGAAAGTCAATCAGCCCCAGCATTTT. Amino acids: CASSQDGKVNQPQHF. The rearrangement uses TRBV4-1 and TRBJ1-5; D gene ambiguous. Germline V CDR1 and CDR2: MGHRA, YSYEKL. Trimming left V 0 bases short and J 3 bases short, with 9 bases between. The CDR3 totals 15 residues.

This clone was recorded once. The CDR3 loop is CASSRSTGPIGTGELFF. DNA of the CDR3: TGTGCCAGCAGTCGATCGACAGGGCCGATAGGGACCGGGGAGCTGTTTTTT. J is TRBJ2-2 and V is TRBV6-6; 7 bases fit TRBD1. Germline V gene sequence: CDR1 MNHNY, CDR2 SVGAGI (reference sequence). Unmatched junction bases numbered 14, after V lost 5 bases and J lost 5 bases. The CDR3 is made up of 17 amino acids.

The chain links TRBV23-1 to TRBJ2-3, with 7 nucleotides matching TRBD2. TRBV23-1 is an ORF, and what it does is uncertain. The CDR3 consists of 15 residues. The V and J ends lost 0 bases and 5 bases, in that order; junction bases with no gene match: 5. The CDR3 sequence: CASSQSGGSQDTQYF. DNA of the CDR3: TGCGCCAGCAGTCAATCGGGGGGGAGTCAAGATACGCAGTATTTT.

This clone was counted only a few times. The V and J genes are TRBV6-1 and TRBJ2-2, with a tentative D call TRBD2 (5 bases). The V end was cut by 2 bases, the J end by 7 bases, with 8 bases between. Germline values: CDR1 MNHNS, CDR2 SASEGT. CDR3 length: 13 amino acids. CDR3 sequence reads: CASSESGFGELFF. The DNA for the CDR3 is TGTGCCAGCAGTGAAAGCGGATTCGGGGAGCTGTTTTTT.

The chain carries TRBV15 and TRBJ2-3, with D perhaps TRBD1 (5 bases). Germline CDR1 reads LNHNV; CDR2 reads YYDKDF (reference sequence). The ends were cut back, 0 bases at V and 0 bases at J, with 19 bases in the middle. The CDR3 extends over 19 amino acids. CDR3 coding DNA: TGTGCCACCAGCAGAGATCTAGGGGCAGCCTCCACTAGCACAGATACGCAGTATTTT. Translating it yields CATSRDLGAASTSTDTQYF.

As DNA, the CDR3 is TGTGCCAGCAGCTTAGAAGAGGGGAGGTACACTGAAGCTTTCTTT. Translated, it gives CASSLEEGRYTEAFF. The rearrangement uses TRBV7-8 and TRBJ1-1; tentative D call: TRBD1 (5 bases). The V end was cut by 1 base, the J end by 3 bases, with 12 bases between. The germline V gene encodes CDR1 SGHVS and CDR2 FQNEAQ. There are 15 residues in the CDR3. Supplemented by reference TRBV7-8 and TRBJ1-1, the full variable domain reads GAGVSQSPRYKVAKRGQDVALRCDPISGHVSLFWYQQALGQGPEFLTYFQNEAQLDKSGLPSDRFFAERPEGSVSTLKIQRTQQEDSAVYLCASSLEEGRYTEAFFGQGTRLTVV.

The chain recombines TRBV5-1 with TRBJ2-6; D not certain. This CDR3 has 12 amino acids. The ends were cut back, 7 bases at V and 4 bases at J, with 6 bases in the middle. Germline V lookup: CDR1 SGHRS, CDR2 YFSETQ. The CDR3 protein is CASSQGANVLTF. The CDR3 DNA follows: TGCGCCAGCTCCCAGGGGGCCAACGTCCTGACTTTC.

The chain recombines TRBV3-1 (or the pseudogene TRBV3-2) with TRBJ2-2; TRBD1 is a possible D gene (5 bases). The germline V and J ends were trimmed by 4 bases and 7 bases, with 13 bases remaining between them. The CDR3 has 14 amino acids. Germline CDR1 is LGHDT and CDR2 is YNNKEL (reference sequence). This CDR3 reads CASSREDRGGELFF. The CDR3 DNA sequence: TGTGCCAGCAGCCGGGAAGATAGGGGCGGGGAGCTGTTTTTT.

The V gene is TRBV6-6, the J gene TRBJ1-4; 10 bases map to TRBD1. This CDR3 is 15 amino acids long. Germline CDR1 is MNHNY and CDR2 is SVGAGI (reference sequence). The V segment lost 5 bases and the J segment 4 bases; nucleotides outside the gene matches: 4. DNA for the CDR3: TGTGCCAGCAGTGGGACAGGGGTGGGTAATGAAAAACTGTTTTTT. It yields the protein CASSGTGVGNEKLFF.

The V call is TRBV2, the J call TRBJ2-5, with D possibly TRBD1 on 7 matching bases. This CDR3 has 14 residues. Germline lookup yields CDR1 SNHLY and CDR2 FYNNEI. Trimming removed 11 bases from V and 5 bases from J, with 21 bases in between. CDR3 coding DNA: TGTGCCGTCGGAGGGGGCCATCTCGGGGAGACCCAGTACTTC. Protein sequence: CAVGGGHLGETQYF.

The rearrangement uses TRBV6-5 and TRBJ1-6, with TRBD1 identical over 9 bases. This CDR3 is built from 15 residues. The germline CDR1 and CDR2 sequences are MNHEY and SVGAGI. V shed 6 bases, J shed 11 bases, and the junction held 11 bases outside the gene matches. CDR3 in amino acids: CASRAPGQGIPPLHF. CDR3 coding DNA: TGTGCCAGCAGAGCCCCGGGACAGGGTATTCCACCCCTCCACTTT.

V usage is TRBV7-6 and J usage is TRBJ2-3; 7 bases are shared with TRBD1. The CDR3 is made up of 18 amino acids. Germline V gene sequence: CDR1 SGHVS, CDR2 FNYEAQ. V dropped 5 bases and J dropped 1; count of bases not matched to a gene: 15. The CDR3 sequence is CASSLRPRTGYRTDTQYF. For the CDR3, the DNA is TGTGCCAGCAGCCTCAGACCTCGGACAGGCTACCGCACAGATACGCAGTATTTT.

Written as DNA, the CDR3 is TGTGCCTGGAGCCGGGACAGGAGCAATCAGCCCCAGCATTTT. Translated, it gives CAWSRDRSNQPQHF. The rearrangement joins TRBV30 to TRBJ1-5; TRBD1 aligns across 8 bases. V lost 3 bases to trimming and J lost 1 base; unmatched junction nucleotides: 2. Per the germline V gene, CDR1 is GTSNPN and CDR2 is SVGIG (reference sequence). This CDR3 contains 14 residues.

This clone showed up just a few times. Here the CDR3 DNA reads TGTGCCAGCAGCTACTGGGGGGGCACTGAAGCTTTCTTT. Translation gives CASSYWGGTEAFF. This chain joins TRBV7-3 and TRBJ1-1; D perhaps matches TRBD1 (5 bases). This CDR3 has 13 amino acids. Trimming took off 4 bases at V and 4 bases at J, with 10 bases between the two ends. The germline V gene encodes CDR1 SGHTA and CDR2 FQGTGA.

The genes are TRBV5-4 and TRBJ2-3, with 9 bases aligning to TRBD1. The V gene's germline CDR1 is SGHNT and CDR2 YYREEE (reference sequence). With 1 base clipped from V and 2 bases from J, the junction kept 2 bases outside the gene matches. The CDR3 loop spans 15 amino acids. The CDR3, as DNA: TGTGCCAGCAGCTTGAGGGACAGGGACACAGATACGCAGTATTTT. Protein sequence: CASSLRDRDTDTQYF.

This sequence joins TRBV27 and TRBJ1-2; 8 bases agree with TRBD1. CDR1 is MNHEY and CDR2 is SMNVEV in the germline V gene (reference sequence). V lost 0 bases and J lost 6; bases outside the gene matches: 6. The CDR3 is made up of 15 amino acids. The CDR3 protein is CASSLSSGGPDGYTF. DNA for the CDR3: TGTGCCAGCAGTTTATCGTCAGGGGGCCCCGATGGCTACACCTTC.

This chain uses TRBV5-1 with TRBJ1-1; 7 nucleotides agree with TRBD1. The germline gives CDR1 SGHRS, CDR2 YFSETQ. V lost 8 bases and J lost 8; bases outside the gene matches: 9. The CDR3 runs to 12 residues. CDR3 loop: CARFDRAHEAFF. CDR3 sequence (DNA): TGCGCCAGGTTTGACAGGGCCCACGAAGCTTTCTTT.

The chain combines TRBV5-1 with TRBJ1-6, with D possibly being TRBD1 (5 bases). Trimming stripped 4 bases from V and 6 bases from J, with 14 bases between. The germline CDR1 and CDR2 sequences are SGHRS and YFSETQ. The CDR3 is 15 amino acids. The DNA of the CDR3 is TGCGCCAGCAGCGCAGGAGCGACAGTTAATTCACCCCTCCACTTT. Protein: CASSAGATVNSPLHF.

In its sample, this clone was seen a few times. The sample carries other DNA sequences with the same CDR3. CDR3 DNA: TGCAGCGTCGGAGGGGATCAGCCCCAGCATTTT. It translates to CSVGGDQPQHF. This chain connects TRBV29-1 to TRBJ1-5, with D maybe TRBD1 (5 bases). Trimming took off 6 bases at V and 5 bases at J, with 8 bases between the two ends. The CDR3 sequence is 11 residues long. Per germline, CDR1 SQVTM and CDR2 ANQGSEA.

In nucleotides, the CDR3 is TGTGCCAGCAGTTACTCGATCAGCGGGGGAGACAATGAGCAGTTCTTC. Encoded protein: CASSYSISGGDNEQFF. The chain is built from TRBV6-5 and TRBJ2-1; the match to TRBD2 covers 8 bases. V was clipped by 0 bases and J by 5 bases; unmatched bases: 6. CDR1 is MNHEY and CDR2 is SVGAGI in the germline V gene. CDR3 size: 16 residues.

The CDR3 region is CATSRDLRSQGYNQPQHF. CDR3 nucleotide sequence: TGTGCCACCAGCAGAGATTTGAGGAGTCAGGGGTACAATCAGCCCCAGCATTTT. V usage is TRBV15 and J usage is TRBJ1-5; D is possibly TRBD1 (6 bases). The CDR3 length is 18 residues. Trimming took off 0 bases at V and 3 bases at J, with 18 bases between the two ends. From germline, CDR1 is LNHNV and CDR2 YYDKDF (reference sequence). Looking up the rest from reference TRBV15 and TRBJ1-5 gives the full variable domain: DAMVIQNPRYQVTQFGKPVTLSCSQTLNHNVMYWYQQKSSQAPKLLFHYYDKDFNNEADTPDNFQSRRPNTSFCFLDIRSPGLGDTAMYLCATSRDLRSQGYNQPQHFGDGTRLSIL.

This clone turned up a few times. Written as DNA, the CDR3 is TGTGCCAGCAGCTCACGGGATGCAGAGACCCAGTACTTC. Amino acid sequence: CASSSRDAETQYF. The rearrangement links TRBV7-7 to TRBJ2-5; possible D gene TRBD2, 5 bases. The CDR3 contains 13 residues. Between the trimmed V and J ends, which lost 4 bases and 4 bases, there was a span of 10 bases. Germline assignment: CDR1 SSHAT and CDR2 FNYEAQ (reference sequence).

This clone was seen a few times. The CDR3 loop reads CATSDPFRGSDGYTF. As DNA, the CDR3 is TGTGCCACCAGTGACCCCTTCAGGGGGAGCGATGGCTACACCTTC. V is TRBV24-1 and J is TRBJ1-2; 7 bases map to TRBD1. CDR1 is KGHDR and CDR2 is SFDVKD in the germline V gene. The length of the CDR3 is 15 residues. The V and J ends lost 4 bases and 6 bases, in that order; junction bases with no gene match: 10.

The rearrangement links TRBV30 to TRBJ2-3; a weak D match, TRBD2 (7 bases). The CDR3 has 12 amino acids. Trimming cost V 7 bases and J 4 bases, with 12 bases left between them. CDR1 and CDR2 (germline): GTSNPN, SVGIG (reference sequence). The CDR3 sequence is CAYAGAADTQYF. The CDR3 nucleotides are TGTGCCTACGCGGGGGCCGCAGATACGCAGTATTTT. Complete variable domain (other parts from reference TRBV30 and TRBJ2-3): SQTIHQWPATLVQPVGSPLSLECTVEGTSNPNLYWYRQAAGRGLQLLFYSVGIGQISSEVPQNLSASRPQDRQFILSSKKLLLSDSGFYLCAYAGAADTQYFGPGTRLTVL.

The chain recombines TRBV29-1 with TRBJ2-1, with D tentatively TRBD1 (5 bases). V lost 5 bases to trimming and J lost 16 bases, with 18 bases between them. Per the germline V gene, CDR1 is SQVTM and CDR2 is ANQGSEA. The CDR3 extends over 11 amino acids. The CDR3 DNA reads as TGCAGCGTTACTCCAGGCCCAGGGAACTTCTTC. It yields the protein CSVTPGPGNFF.

V gene TRBV7-3 combines with J gene TRBJ2-1; TRBD2 matches 13 bases. The CDR3 has 18 residues. V dropped 1 base and J dropped 9; count of bases not matched to a gene: 12. CDR1 is SGHTA and CDR2 is FQGTGA in the germline V gene. As DNA, the CDR3 is TGTGCCAGCAGCTTAAGGCCCCGGACTAGCGGGGGTACGAGTGAGCAGTTCTTC. Its translation: CASSLRPRTSGGTSEQFF.

This chain connects TRBV27 to TRBJ1-2, with TRBD1 identical over 8 bases. Germline CDR1 is MNHEY and CDR2 is SMNVEV (reference sequence). The ends lost 5 bases at V and 4 bases at J; junction bases unmatched: 12. CDR3 length: 16 amino acids. CDR3 residues: CASSLGNRGVPYGYTF. DNA of the CDR3: TGTGCCAGCAGTCTGGGGAACAGGGGGGTTCCCTATGGCTACACCTTC.

This chain joins TRBV11-2 and TRBJ2-1; maybe TRBD1 (6 bases). Germline V gene lookup returns CDR1 SGHAT and CDR2 FQNNGV. Deletions cut 4 bases from V and 4 bases from J, with 14 bases between. The CDR3 totals 15 residues. The CDR3 region is CASSSNRVLYNEQFF. The CDR3 DNA reads TGTGCCAGCAGCTCGAACAGGGTCCTGTACAATGAGCAGTTCTTC.

The genes are TRBV9 and TRBJ2-1, with 10 nucleotides matching TRBD2. This CDR3 region has 16 residues. The V segment lost 4 bases and the J segment 9 bases; nucleotides outside the gene matches: 13. Germline-derived CDR1 and CDR2 are SGDLS and YYNGEE. The CDR3 region is CASSHPRGTSVGEQFF. CDR3 coding DNA: TGTGCCAGCAGCCATCCCCGTGGGACTAGCGTGGGTGAGCAGTTCTTC. Supplemented by reference TRBV9 and TRBJ2-1, the full variable domain reads DSGVTQTPKHLITATGQRVTLRCSPRSGDLSVYWYQQSLDQGLQFLIQYYNGEERAKGNILERFSAQQFPDLHSELNLSSLELGDSALYFCASSHPRGTSVGEQFFGPGTRLTVL.

CDR3 in DNA: TGCGCCAGCACGGCCCGGGGGGCAACTAATGAAAAACTGTTTTTT. Protein product: CASTARGATNEKLFF. The chain links TRBV5-1 to TRBJ1-4; perhaps TRBD1 as D (5 bases). The CDR3 is 15 amino acids. Germline values: CDR1 SGHRS, CDR2 YFSETQ. Trimming shortened V by 6 bases and J by 0 bases, and 12 bases separated the two germline ends.